This T cell receptor (beta chain) was identified during a study of T cells after yellow fever vaccination. Study at large: With SMART-Seq v4 Ultra Low Input, the fractions containing low cell numbers were prepared.

The CDR3 is 16 residues long. Whole-study results and caveats: A small proportion of clonotypes was detected in both the CD4 and CD8 compartments. Abundant clonotypes (contaminants from the bulk population) could be present in FACS-sorted repertoires.

Template switching with 5'RACE generated the TCR cDNA and added a universal primer site and UMIs. TCRdb recomputed calls from the 5' RACE reads with MiXCR, one row per CDR3 protein. In the table there are about 360,000 distinct CDR3 sequences, under 7.5% of which are singletons. This clonotype was observed a handful of times. Antigen specificity is unknown. The source was PBMCs, collected 5 days after the yellow fever booster vaccination. This chain joins TRBV1 and TRBJ2-3; the table's D call of TRBD2 was not tested on the DNA. TRBV1 is a pseudogene segment. The receptor's source is a man aged 25-40 years who received the YFV17D yellow fever vaccine. Here the CDR3 DNA reads TGCACCAGCAGCCAAGGTCTCAGCGGGATTTTCTATACGCAGTATTTT. Amino acid sequence: CTSSQGLSGIFYTQYF.